The sequence of this T cell receptor (beta chain) was determined in a study of cytotoxic CD8 clonotypes in ibrutinib-treated CLL. The ends were cut back, 0 bases at V and 0 bases at J, with 12 bases in the middle. The CDR3 extends over 17 amino acids. CDR1 is SEHNR and CDR2 is FQNEAQ in the germline V gene (reference sequence). The protocol was immunoSEQ multiplex PCR, while the TCRdb copy is restricted to in-frame clones and leaves out a portion. The data contain about 150,000 clones, roughly 76% of them singletons. The specimen comprised PBMCs, sampled after 24 months of ibrutinib treatment. The sequence was collected from a human donor with chronic lymphocytic leukemia. V gene TRBV7-9 combines with J gene TRBJ1-3; D remains unclear. The CDR3 DNA is TGTGCCAGCAGCTTAGCGCATTCCCCCACCTCTGGAAACACCATATATTTT. Its protein is CASSLAHSPTSGNTIYF.